The clone carrying this T cell receptor beta chain occurred once. The data are from a study of blood T cell repertoires in COVID-19. Overall study: PBMCs, B-cell-depleted T cells, or T cells were the source of the cDNA or gDNA that made up the material.

This table comes from immunoSEQ multiplex PCR, and its TCRdb copy is limited to in-frame clones, with some not included. The profile shows roughly 73,000 clones, roughly 76% of them singletons. With 4 bases clipped from V and 6 bases from J, the junction kept 20 bases outside the gene matches. The CDR3 loop spans 19 amino acids. Germline V lookup: CDR1 SGHRS, CDR2 YFSETQ. The sample taken for sequencing was peripheral blood. This clonotype was sampled from a woman between 65 and 79 years old with acute or convalescent COVID-19. The chain joins TRBV5-1 to TRBJ2-2; 8 positions match TRBD1. The CDR3 DNA is TGCGCCAGCAGCCCTTCCCCTGTGGAAGGCAGGGGGCGGTCCGGGGAGCTGTTTTTT. Translated, it gives CASSPSPVEGRGRSGELFF.